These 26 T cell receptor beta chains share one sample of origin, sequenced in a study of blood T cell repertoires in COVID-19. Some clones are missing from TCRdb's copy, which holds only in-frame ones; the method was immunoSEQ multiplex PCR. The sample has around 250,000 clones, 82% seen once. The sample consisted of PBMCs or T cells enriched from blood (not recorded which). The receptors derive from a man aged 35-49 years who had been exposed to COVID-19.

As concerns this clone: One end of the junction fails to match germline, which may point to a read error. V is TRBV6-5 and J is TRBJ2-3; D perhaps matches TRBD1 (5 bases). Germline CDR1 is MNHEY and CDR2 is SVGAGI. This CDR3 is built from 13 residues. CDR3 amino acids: CASSPDSKDTQYF. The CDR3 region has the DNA TGTGCCAGCAGCCCCGACAGCAAAGATACGCAGTATTTT.

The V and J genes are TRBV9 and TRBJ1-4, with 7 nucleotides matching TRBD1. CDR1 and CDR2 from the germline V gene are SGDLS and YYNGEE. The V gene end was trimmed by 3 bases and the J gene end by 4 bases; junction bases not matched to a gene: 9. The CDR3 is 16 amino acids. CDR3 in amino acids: CASSAAPGQLNEKLFF. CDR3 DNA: TGTGCCAGCAGCGCGGCACCGGGACAGCTTAATGAAAAACTGTTTTTT.

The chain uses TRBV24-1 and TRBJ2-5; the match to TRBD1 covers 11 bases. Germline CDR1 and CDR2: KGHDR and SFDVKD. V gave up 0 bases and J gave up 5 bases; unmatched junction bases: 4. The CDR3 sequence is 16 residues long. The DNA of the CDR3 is TGTGCCACCAGTGATTTGGGGACAGGGGGGATGGAGACCCAGTACTTC. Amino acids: CATSDLGTGGMETQYF.

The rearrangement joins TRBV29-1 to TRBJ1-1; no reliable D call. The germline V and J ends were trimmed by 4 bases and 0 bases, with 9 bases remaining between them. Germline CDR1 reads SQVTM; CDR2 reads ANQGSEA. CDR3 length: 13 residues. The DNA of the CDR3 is TGCAGCGTTGGTAAGCTAATGAACACTGAAGCTTTCTTT. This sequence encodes CSVGKLMNTEAFF.

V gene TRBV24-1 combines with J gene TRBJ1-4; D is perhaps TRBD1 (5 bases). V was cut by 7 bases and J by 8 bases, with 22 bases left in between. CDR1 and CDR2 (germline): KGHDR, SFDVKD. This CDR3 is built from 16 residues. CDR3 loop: CATRKSGSGIKEKLFF. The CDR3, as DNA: TGTGCCACCAGAAAAAGCGGGTCAGGGATTAAGGAAAAACTGTTTTTT.

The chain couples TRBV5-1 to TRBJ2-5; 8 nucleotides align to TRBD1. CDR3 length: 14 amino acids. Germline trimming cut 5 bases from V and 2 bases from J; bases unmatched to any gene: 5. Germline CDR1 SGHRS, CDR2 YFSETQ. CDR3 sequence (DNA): TGCGCCAGCAGGACAGGGGCAGGGCAAGAGACCCAGTACTTC. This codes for CASRTGAGQETQYF.

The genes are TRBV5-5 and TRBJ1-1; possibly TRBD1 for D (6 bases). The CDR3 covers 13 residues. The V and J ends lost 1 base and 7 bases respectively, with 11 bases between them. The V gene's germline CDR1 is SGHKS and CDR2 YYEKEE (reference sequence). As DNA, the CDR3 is TGTGCCAGCAGCTTGTACAGGGCTTATGAAGCTTTCTTT. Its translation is CASSLYRAYEAFF.

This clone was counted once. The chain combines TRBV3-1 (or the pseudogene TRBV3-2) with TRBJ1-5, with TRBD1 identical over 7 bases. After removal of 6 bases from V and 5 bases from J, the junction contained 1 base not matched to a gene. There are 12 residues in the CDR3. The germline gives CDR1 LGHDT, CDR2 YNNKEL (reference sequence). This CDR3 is CASRTGDQPQHF. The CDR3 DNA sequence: TGTGCCAGCAGAACAGGGGATCAGCCCCAGCATTTT.

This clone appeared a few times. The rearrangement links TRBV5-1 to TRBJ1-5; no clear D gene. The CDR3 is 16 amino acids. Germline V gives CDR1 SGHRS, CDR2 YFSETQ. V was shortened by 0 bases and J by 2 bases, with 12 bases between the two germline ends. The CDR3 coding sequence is TGCGCCAGCAGCTTGGGACCTCAACGGGGCAATCAGCCCCAGCATTTT. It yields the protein CASSLGPQRGNQPQHF.

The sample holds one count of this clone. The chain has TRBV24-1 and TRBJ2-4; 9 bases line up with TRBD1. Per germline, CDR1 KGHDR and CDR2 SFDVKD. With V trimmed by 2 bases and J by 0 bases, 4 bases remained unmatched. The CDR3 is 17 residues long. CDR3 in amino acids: CATSDSGQGLAKNIQYF. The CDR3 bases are TGTGCCACCAGTGATTCGGGACAGGGTCTAGCCAAAAACATTCAGTACTTC.

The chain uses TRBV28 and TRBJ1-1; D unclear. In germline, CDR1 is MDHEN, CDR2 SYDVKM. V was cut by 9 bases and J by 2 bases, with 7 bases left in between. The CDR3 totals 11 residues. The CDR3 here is CASEGNTEAFF. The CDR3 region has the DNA TGTGCCAGTGAGGGAAACACTGAAGCTTTCTTT. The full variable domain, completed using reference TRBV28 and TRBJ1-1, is DVKVTQSSRYLVKRTGEKVFLECVQDMDHENMFWYRQDPGLGLRLIYFSYDVKMKEKGDIPEGYSVSREKKERFSLILESASTNQTSMYLCASEGNTEAFFGQGTRLTVV.

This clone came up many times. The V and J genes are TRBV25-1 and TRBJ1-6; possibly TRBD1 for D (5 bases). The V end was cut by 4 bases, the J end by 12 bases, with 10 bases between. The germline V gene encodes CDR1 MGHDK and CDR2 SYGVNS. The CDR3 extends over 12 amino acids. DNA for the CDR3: TGTGCCAGCAGTGCCCCCGACAGACCCCTCCACTTT. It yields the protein CASSAPDRPLHF. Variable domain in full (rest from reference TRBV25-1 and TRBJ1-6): EADIYQTPRYLVIGTGKKITLECSQTMGHDKMYWYQQDPGMELHLIHYSYGVNSTEKGDLSSESTVSRIRTEHFPLTLESARPSHTSQYLCASSAPDRPLHFGNGTRLTVT.

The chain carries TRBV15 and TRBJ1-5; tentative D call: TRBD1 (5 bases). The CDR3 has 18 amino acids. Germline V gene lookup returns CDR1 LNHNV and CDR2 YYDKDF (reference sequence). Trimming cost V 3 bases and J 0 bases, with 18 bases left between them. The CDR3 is CATSRDLRQPYSNQPQHF. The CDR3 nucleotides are TGTGCCACCAGCAGGGACCTTCGACAGCCTTATAGCAATCAGCCCCAGCATTTT.

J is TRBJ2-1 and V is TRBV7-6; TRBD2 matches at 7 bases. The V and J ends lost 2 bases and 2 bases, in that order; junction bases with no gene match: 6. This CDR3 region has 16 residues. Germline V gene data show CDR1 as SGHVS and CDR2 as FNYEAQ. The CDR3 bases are TGTGCCAGCAGCTTAAGCGGGAATGGCGCCTACAATGAGCAGTTCTTC. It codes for CASSLSGNGAYNEQFF.

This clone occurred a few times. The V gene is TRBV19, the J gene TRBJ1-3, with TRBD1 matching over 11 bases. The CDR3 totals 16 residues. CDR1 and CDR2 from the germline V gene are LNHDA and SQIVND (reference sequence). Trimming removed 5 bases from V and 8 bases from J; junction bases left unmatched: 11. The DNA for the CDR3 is TGTGCCAGTAGTGAAATTTGGACAGGGGGCGGCTACACCATATATTTT. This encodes CASSEIWTGGGYTIYF.

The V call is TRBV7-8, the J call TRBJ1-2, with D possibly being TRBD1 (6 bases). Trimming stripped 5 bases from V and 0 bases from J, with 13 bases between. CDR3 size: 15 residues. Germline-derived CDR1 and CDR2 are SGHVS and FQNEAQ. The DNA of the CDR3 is TGTGCCAGCAGCGCACAGGGAATTGCTAACTATGGCTACACCTTC. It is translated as CASSAQGIANYGYTF.

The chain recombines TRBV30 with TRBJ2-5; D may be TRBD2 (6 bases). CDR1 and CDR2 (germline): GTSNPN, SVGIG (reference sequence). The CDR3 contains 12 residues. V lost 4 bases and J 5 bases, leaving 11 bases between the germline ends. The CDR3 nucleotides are TGTGCCTGGAATGCCCGGGGGGAGACCCAGTACTTC. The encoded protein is CAWNARGETQYF.

As DNA, the CDR3 is TGTGCCAGCAGCAACGCCAACGGTGGGGCCAACGTCCTGACTTTC. Translation: CASSNANGGANVLTF. V gene TRBV5-6 combines with J gene TRBJ2-6; D uncertain. The CDR3 sequence is 15 residues long. V lost 4 bases to trimming and J lost 3 bases, with 11 bases between them. Germline assignment: CDR1 SGHDT and CDR2 YYEEEE.

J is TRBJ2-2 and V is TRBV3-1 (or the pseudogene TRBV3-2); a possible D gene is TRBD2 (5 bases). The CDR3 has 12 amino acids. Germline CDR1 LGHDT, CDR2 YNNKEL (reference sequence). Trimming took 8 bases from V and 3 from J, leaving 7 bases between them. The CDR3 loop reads CASGRYTGELFF. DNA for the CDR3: TGTGCCAGCGGGAGATACACCGGGGAGCTGTTTTTT.

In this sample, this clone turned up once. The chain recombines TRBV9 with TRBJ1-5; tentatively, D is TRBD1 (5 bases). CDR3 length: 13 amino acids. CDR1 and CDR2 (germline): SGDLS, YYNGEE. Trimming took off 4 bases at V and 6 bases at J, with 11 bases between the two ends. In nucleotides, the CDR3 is TGTGCCAGCAGCCCAGGGTCAGGTCAGCCCCAGCATTTT. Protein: CASSPGSGQPQHF.

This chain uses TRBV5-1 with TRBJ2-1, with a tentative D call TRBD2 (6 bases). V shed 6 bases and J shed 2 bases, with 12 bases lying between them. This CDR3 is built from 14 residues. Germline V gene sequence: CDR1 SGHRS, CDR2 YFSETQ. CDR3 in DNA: TGCGCCAGCAAGGTGGGACTTACCTACAATGAGCAGTTCTTC. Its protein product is CASKVGLTYNEQFF.

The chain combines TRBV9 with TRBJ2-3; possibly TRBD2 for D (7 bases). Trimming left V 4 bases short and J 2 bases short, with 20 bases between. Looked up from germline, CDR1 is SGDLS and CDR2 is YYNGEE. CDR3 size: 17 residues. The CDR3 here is CASSPGRGATHTDTQYF. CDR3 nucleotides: TGTGCCAGCAGCCCCGGTCGGGGGGCGACCCACACAGATACGCAGTATTTT.

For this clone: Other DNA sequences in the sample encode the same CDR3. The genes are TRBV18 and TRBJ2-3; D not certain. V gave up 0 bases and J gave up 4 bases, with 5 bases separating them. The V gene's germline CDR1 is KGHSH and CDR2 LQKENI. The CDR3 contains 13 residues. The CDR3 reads CASSPPSADTQYF. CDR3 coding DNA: TGTGCCAGCTCACCACCGTCGGCAGATACGCAGTATTTT.

The CDR3 DNA reads TGTGCCACCATTAGGGGCGCTAGCGGAGCCTACGAGCAGTACTTC. It translates to CATIRGASGAYEQYF. V and J are TRBV6-5 and TRBJ2-7; 7 bases map to TRBD2. Per germline, CDR1 MNHEY and CDR2 SVGAGI. The CDR3 covers 15 residues. J was trimmed by 2 bases and V by 10 bases; bases with no gene match: 14.

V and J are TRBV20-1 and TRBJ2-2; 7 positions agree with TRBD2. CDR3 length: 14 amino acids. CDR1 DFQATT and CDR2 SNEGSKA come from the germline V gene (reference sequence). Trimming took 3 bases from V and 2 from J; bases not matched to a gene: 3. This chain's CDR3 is CSASRAGNTGELFF. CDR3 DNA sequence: TGCAGTGCTAGTCGAGCGGGAAACACCGGGGAGCTGTTTTTT.

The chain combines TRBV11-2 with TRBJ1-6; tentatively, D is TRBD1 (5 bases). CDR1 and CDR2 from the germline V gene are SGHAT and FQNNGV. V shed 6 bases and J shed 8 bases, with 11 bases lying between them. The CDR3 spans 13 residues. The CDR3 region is CASSTIRDSPLHF. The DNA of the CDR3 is TGTGCCAGCAGTACGATCAGGGATTCACCCCTCCACTTT. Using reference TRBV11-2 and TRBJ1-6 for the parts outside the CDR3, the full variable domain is EAGVAQSPRYKIIEKRQSVAFWCNPISGHATLYWYQQILGQGPKLLIQFQNNGVVDDSQLPKDRFSAERLKGVDSTLKIQPAKLEDSAVYLCASSTIRDSPLHFGNGTRLTVT.